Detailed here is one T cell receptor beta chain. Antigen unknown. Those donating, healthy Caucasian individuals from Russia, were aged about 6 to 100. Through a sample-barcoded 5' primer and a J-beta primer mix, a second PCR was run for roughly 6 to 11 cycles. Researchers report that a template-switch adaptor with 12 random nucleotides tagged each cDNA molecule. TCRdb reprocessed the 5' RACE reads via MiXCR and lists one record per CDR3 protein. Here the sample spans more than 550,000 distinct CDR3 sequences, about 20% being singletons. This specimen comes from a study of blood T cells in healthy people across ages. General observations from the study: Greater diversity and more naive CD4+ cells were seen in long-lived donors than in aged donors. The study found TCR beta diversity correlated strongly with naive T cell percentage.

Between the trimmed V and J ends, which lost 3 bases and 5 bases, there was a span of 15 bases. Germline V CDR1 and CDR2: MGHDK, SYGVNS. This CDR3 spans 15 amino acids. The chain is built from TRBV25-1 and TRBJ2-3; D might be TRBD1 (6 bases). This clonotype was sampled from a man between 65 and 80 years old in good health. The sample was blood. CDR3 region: CASSDFLGALDTQYF. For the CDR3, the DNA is TGTGCCAGCAGTGATTTCTTGGGGGCGCTAGATACGCAGTATTTT.